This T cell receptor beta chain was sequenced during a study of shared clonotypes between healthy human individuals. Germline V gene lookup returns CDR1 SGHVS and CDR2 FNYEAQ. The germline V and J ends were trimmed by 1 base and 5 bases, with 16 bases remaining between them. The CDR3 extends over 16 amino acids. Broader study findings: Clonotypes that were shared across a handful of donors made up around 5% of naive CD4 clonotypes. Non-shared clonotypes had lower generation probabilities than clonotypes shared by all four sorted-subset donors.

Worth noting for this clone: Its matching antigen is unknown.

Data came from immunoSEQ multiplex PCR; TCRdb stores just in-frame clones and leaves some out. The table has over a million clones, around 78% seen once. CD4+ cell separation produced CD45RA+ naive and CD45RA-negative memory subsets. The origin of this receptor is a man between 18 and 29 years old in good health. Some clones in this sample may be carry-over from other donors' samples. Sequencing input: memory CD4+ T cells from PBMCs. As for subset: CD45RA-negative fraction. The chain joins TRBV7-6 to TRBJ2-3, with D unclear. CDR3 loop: CASSLGTGRIQDTQYF. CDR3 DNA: TGTGCCAGCAGCTTAGGCACGGGTCGGATTCAAGATACGCAGTATTTT.